One sample yielded the 11 T cell receptor beta chains listed below, sequenced in a study of blood T cell repertoires in COVID-19. Profiling relied on immunoSEQ multiplex PCR, and the TCRdb table lists in-frame clones only, not all of them. Among some 230,000 clones listed, around 83% were seen once. Source material: peripheral blood. All receptors derive from a man aged 45-60 years who had recovered from COVID-19.

The V gene is TRBV9, the J gene TRBJ2-3; a possible D gene is TRBD1 (5 bases). CDR1 and CDR2 from the germline V gene are SGDLS and YYNGEE. CDR3 length: 15 amino acids. Trimming took off 6 bases at V and 3 bases at J, with 17 bases between the two ends. CDR3 sequence: CASNQGRGATDTQYF. CDR3 sequence (DNA): TGTGCCAGCAATCAGGGCAGAGGAGCGACAGATACGCAGTATTTT.

V is TRBV19 and J is TRBJ2-2; 8 positions match TRBD2. Trimming took 7 bases from V and 7 from J; bases not matched to a gene: 5. The CDR3 has 13 amino acids. Germline values: CDR1 LNHDA, CDR2 SQIVND (reference sequence). In DNA, the CDR3 is TGTGCCAGTACAAACGGGGGGGTCGGGGAGCTGTTTTTT. It is translated as CASTNGGVGELFF.

The rearrangement links TRBV5-1 to TRBJ2-5; 8 positions match TRBD2. The CDR3 sequence is 17 residues long. V gave up 0 bases and J gave up 5 bases; unmatched junction bases: 12. Germline CDR1 is SGHRS and CDR2 is YFSETQ. The CDR3 sequence: CASSLVLAGGRGETQYF. The CDR3 DNA follows: TGCGCCAGCAGCTTGGTTCTTGCGGGGGGCAGGGGCGAGACCCAGTACTTC.

This clone came up a few times. The chain is built from TRBV27 and TRBJ2-3; weak D call: TRBD1 (5 bases). Germline V gene data show CDR1 as MNHEY and CDR2 as SMNVEV (reference sequence). This CDR3 comprises 15 residues. V was pared by 6 bases and J by 0 bases, with 13 bases between. CDR3 sequence: CASRTSQGSTDTQYF. CDR3 bases: TGTGCCAGCAGGACGTCCCAGGGAAGCACAGATACGCAGTATTTT.

V is TRBV11-2 and J is TRBJ2-2; tentative D call: TRBD2 (5 bases). Germline V gene lookup returns CDR1 SGHAT and CDR2 FQNNGV. Deletions cut 3 bases from V and 0 bases from J, with 11 bases between. The CDR3 extends over 16 amino acids. CDR3 sequence (DNA): TGTGCCAGCAGCTTGGGAGTAGCGTCGAACACCGGGGAGCTGTTTTTT. Translation: CASSLGVASNTGELFF.

The chain is built from TRBV28 and TRBJ1-3; no firm D call. Germline V CDR1 and CDR2: MDHEN, SYDVKM. With 6 bases removed from V and 4 bases from J, the gap between germline ends came to 19 bases. The CDR3 has 16 amino acids. The CDR3 region has the DNA TGTGCCAGCAGCCCCTCCCTTGTTGCAGTGGGAAACACCATATATTTT. It codes for CASSPSLVAVGNTIYF.

This chain uses TRBV6-5 with TRBJ2-5; TRBD2 matches 10 bases. V shed 5 bases and J 5 bases; nucleotides not matched to a gene: 8. This CDR3 has 15 residues. Germline loops: CDR1 MNHEY, CDR2 SVGAGI. CDR3 loop: CASSTLAGEGETQYF. In nucleotides, the CDR3 is TGTGCCAGCAGTACCCTAGCGGGAGAGGGGGAGACCCAGTACTTC.

The chain couples TRBV27 to TRBJ2-2; D may be TRBD2 (5 bases). The V gene's germline CDR1 is MNHEY and CDR2 SMNVEV (reference sequence). CDR3 size: 14 residues. V dropped 2 bases and J dropped 6 bases, with 10 bases sitting between them. The CDR3 spells CASSLTPGAGELFF. DNA for the CDR3: TGTGCCAGCAGTTTAACACCCGGGGCCGGGGAGCTGTTTTTT.

The rearrangement links TRBV10-1 to TRBJ2-1; possibly TRBD2 for D (6 bases). Per germline, CDR1 WNHNN and CDR2 SYGVQD (reference sequence). CDR3 length equals 15 residues. V lost 5 bases and J lost 0, with 11 bases in between. CDR3 nucleotides: TGCGCCAGCAGTCGGGACTCCAGCTCCTACAATGAGCAGTTCTTC. Translating it yields CASSRDSSSYNEQFF.

The chain recombines TRBV7-8 with TRBJ1-5; 9 bases align to TRBD1. With 3 bases clipped from V and 9 bases from J, the junction kept 0 bases outside the gene matches. Germline V gene data show CDR1 as SGHVS and CDR2 as FQNEAQ. The CDR3 is 12 amino acids. The CDR3, as DNA: TGTGCCAGCAGCTTGACAGGGGGGCCCCAGCATTTT. Translation gives CASSLTGGPQHF.

CDR3 nucleotides: TGTGCCTGGAGTGGGGACAGTGGGACTGAAGCTTTCTTT. Translation: CAWSGDSGTEAFF. The genes are TRBV30 and TRBJ1-1; 7 nucleotides align to TRBD1. Germline loops: CDR1 GTSNPN, CDR2 SVGIG (reference sequence). This CDR3 region has 13 residues. The trim removed 1 base at V and 5 bases at J, leaving 4 bases unmatched.